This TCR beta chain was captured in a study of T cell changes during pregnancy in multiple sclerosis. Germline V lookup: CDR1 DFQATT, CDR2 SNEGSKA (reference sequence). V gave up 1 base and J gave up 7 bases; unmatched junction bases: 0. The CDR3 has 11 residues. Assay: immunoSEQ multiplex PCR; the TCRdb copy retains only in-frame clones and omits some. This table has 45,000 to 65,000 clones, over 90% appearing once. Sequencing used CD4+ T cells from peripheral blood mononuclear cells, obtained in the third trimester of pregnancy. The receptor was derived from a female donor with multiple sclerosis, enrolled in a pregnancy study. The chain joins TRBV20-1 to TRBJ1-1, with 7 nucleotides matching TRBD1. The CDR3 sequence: CSARGDSEAFF. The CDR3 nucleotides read TGCAGTGCTAGAGGGGACAGTGAAGCTTTCTTT.